Sequencing of this T cell receptor (beta chain) was carried out in a study of OX40 agonist ivuxolimab in advanced cancers. Study-level points and caveats: Antigen specificity remained undetermined for the expanded peripheral T cells.

Turning to this clone: As yet, its antigen is unknown.

The method was immunoSEQ multiplex PCR; TCRdb's version includes in-frame clones alone and lacks a portion of them. Of approximately 60,000 clones detected, over 75% appear once; the ten largest clones hold 0.3% to 0.45%. The receptor was derived from an adult with an advanced solid tumor such as melanoma, head and neck, liver or kidney cancer. The specimen was CD4+ or CD8+ T cells sorted from blood, collected in a trial of the OX40 agonist ivuxolimab.

CDR3 loop: CASSSHRDSGNTIYF. CDR3 nucleotides: TGTGCCAGCAGTTCCCACAGGGATTCTGGAAACACCATATATTTT. V gene TRBV27 combines with J gene TRBJ1-3; possible D gene TRBD1, 6 bases. The germline V and J ends were trimmed by 4 bases and 1 base, with 11 bases remaining between them. Looked up from germline, CDR1 is MNHEY and CDR2 is SMNVEV (reference sequence). The CDR3 is made up of 15 amino acids.